Each of the 27 T cell receptor beta chains below was sequenced from the same sample in a study of shared clonotypes between healthy human individuals. Cells designated naive CD8 were CD45RO-negative and were positively selected for CCR7, with terminally differentiated effector memory CD45RA+ cells excluded. Produced via immunoSEQ multiplex PCR; TCRdb's table is partial and in-frame only. The sample gives approximately 1.9 million clones, around 95% of which show up once; about 1.7% is in the top ten. The sequenced sample was naive CD8+ T cells from PBMCs. The receptors derive from a man younger than 35 in good health. Some clones in this sample may be carry-over from other donors' samples.

The rearrangement joins TRBV19 to TRBJ2-2; D not resolved. The CDR3 runs 11 residues. Germline assignment: CDR1 LNHDA and CDR2 SQIVND (reference sequence). V lost 7 bases and J lost 6, with 6 bases in between. The CDR3 loop reads CASTDAGELFF. The CDR3, as DNA: TGTGCCAGTACTGATGCCGGGGAGCTGTTTTTT.

This chain connects TRBV7-6 to TRBJ1-2; maybe TRBD1 (5 bases). CDR1 and CDR2 from the germline V gene are SGHVS and FNYEAQ. Trimming removed 5 bases at V and 7 bases at J, with 23 bases between. The CDR3 length is 16 residues. CDR3 sequence: CASSPLGEGIGGGYTF. In DNA form, the CDR3 reads TGTGCCAGCAGCCCCCTCGGGGAGGGTATCGGGGGTGGCTACACCTTC. The whole variable domain, filled in from reference TRBV7-6 and TRBJ1-2, reads GAGVSQSPRYKVTKRGQDVALRCDPISGHVSLYWYRQALGQGPEFLTYFNYEAQQDKSGLPNDRFSAERPEGSISTLTIQRTEQRDSAMYRCASSPLGEGIGGGYTFGSGTRLTVV.

This chain joins TRBV27 and TRBJ1-2, with a possible D match to TRBD1 (5 bases). V was shortened by 4 bases and J by 8 bases, with 11 bases between the two germline ends. The CDR3 is 12 amino acids. CDR1 is MNHEY and CDR2 is SMNVEV in the germline V gene (reference sequence). CDR3 in DNA: TGTGCCAGCAGTTCAGGGTTGTGGGGCTACACCTTC. Encoded protein: CASSSGLWGYTF.

The gene calls are TRBV28 and TRBJ1-1; 9 nucleotides agree with TRBD1. The germline V gene has CDR1 MDHEN and CDR2 SYDVKM. The CDR3 covers 14 residues. The V segment lost 7 bases and the J segment 4 bases; nucleotides outside the gene matches: 7. The CDR3 bases are TGTGCCAGCACCGAAGGACAGGGGATCACTGAAGCTTTCTTT. Translating it yields CASTEGQGITEAFF.

The chain combines TRBV12-5 with TRBJ2-3; D gene uncertain. CDR1 LGHNT and CDR2 FRNRAP come from the germline V gene. The CDR3 is 13 residues long. The ends were cut back, 3 bases at V and 10 bases at J, with 14 bases in the middle. The CDR3 DNA sequence: TGTGCTAGTGGTTTATGGGCGGACGCATCGCAGTATTTT. Its translation: CASGLWADASQYF.

Comment on this clone: This specimen includes other DNA sequences encoding the same CDR3. The chain joins TRBV5-1 to TRBJ2-6; D not resolved. From germline, CDR1 is SGHRS and CDR2 YFSETQ. The CDR3 is 14 amino acids. The germline V and J ends were trimmed by 2 bases and 0 bases, with 3 bases remaining between them. The CDR3 DNA follows: TGCGCCAGCAGCTTTAACTCTGGGGCCAACGTCCTGACTTTC. Translating it yields CASSFNSGANVLTF. Full variable domain (missing parts from reference TRBV5-1 and TRBJ2-6): KAGVTQTPRYLIKTRGQQVTLSCSPISGHRSVSWYQQTPGQGLQFLFEYFSETQRNKGNFPGRFSGRQFSNSRSEMNVSTLELGDSALYLCASSFNSGANVLTFGAGSRLTVL.

This sequence joins TRBV7-3 and TRBJ2-2; 10 bases are shared with TRBD1. Germline V gives CDR1 SGHTA, CDR2 FQGTGA. CDR3 size: 15 residues. Unmatched junction bases numbered 5, after V lost 4 bases and J lost 6 bases. CDR3 protein: CASSSDGQGAGELFF. CDR3 nucleotides: TGTGCCAGCAGCTCAGACGGACAGGGGGCCGGGGAGCTGTTTTTT.

About this clone: Other DNA sequences in the sample encode the same CDR3. This chain joins TRBV5-6 and TRBJ2-3; D unresolved. Deletions cut 0 bases from V and 3 bases from J, with 8 bases between. This CDR3 comprises 14 residues. Germline values: CDR1 SGHDT, CDR2 YYEEEE. Written as DNA, the CDR3 is TGTGCCAGCAGCTTGGGTGGGGTTACAGATACGCAGTATTTT. The encoded protein is CASSLGGVTDTQYF.

V gene TRBV27 combines with J gene TRBJ2-5, with D perhaps matching TRBD1 or TRBD2 (5 bases each). This CDR3 has 14 amino acids. Trimming pared 5 bases from V and 2 bases from J, leaving 12 bases between. Germline CDR1 and CDR2: MNHEY and SMNVEV (reference sequence). This CDR3 is CASSPGTQQETQYF. In DNA, the CDR3 is TGTGCCAGCAGTCCCGGGACCCAACAAGAGACCCAGTACTTC.

The chain carries TRBV6-5 and TRBJ2-7; 7 bases agree with TRBD1. The germline V gene has CDR1 MNHEY and CDR2 SVGAGI. Unmatched junction bases numbered 9, after V lost 0 bases and J lost 4 bases. This CDR3 region has 16 residues. The CDR3 here is CASSYSTGQVRYEQYF. The CDR3 DNA reads TGTGCCAGCAGTTACTCCACCGGACAGGTCCGATACGAGCAGTACTTC.

This chain uses TRBV28 with TRBJ2-7, with TRBD1 as a possible D gene (6 bases). The CDR3 contains 16 residues. Germline CDR1 is MDHEN and CDR2 is SYDVKM. The germline V and J ends were trimmed by 5 bases and 4 bases, with 21 bases remaining between them. The CDR3 region is CASSPRPGVLGYEQYF. DNA for the CDR3: TGTGCCAGCAGTCCTCGACCAGGGGTTTTAGGGTACGAGCAGTACTTC.

V usage is TRBV28 and J usage is TRBJ2-3, with 8 bases aligning to TRBD2. The length of the CDR3 is 16 residues. Germline V lookup: CDR1 MDHEN, CDR2 SYDVKM. Losses at the gene ends were 5 bases for V and 5 bases for J; bases not matched to a gene: 12. The CDR3 reads CASSPEHGLAIDTQYF. As DNA, the CDR3 is TGTGCCAGCAGTCCCGAACACGGACTAGCCATAGATACGCAGTATTTT.

The chain couples TRBV28 to TRBJ2-3; TRBD2 matches at 9 bases. With 5 bases clipped from V and 2 bases from J, the junction kept 11 bases outside the gene matches. Germline assignment: CDR1 MDHEN and CDR2 SYDVKM. CDR3 length: 17 residues. The CDR3 reads CASSGAGGRETTDTQYF. The CDR3, as DNA: TGTGCCAGCAGTGGGGCTGGCGGGAGGGAAACCACAGATACGCAGTATTTT.

This chain connects TRBV27 to TRBJ2-1; weak D call: TRBD1 (5 bases). Trimming pared 5 bases from V and 0 bases from J, leaving 8 bases between. Germline CDR1 and CDR2: MNHEY and SMNVEV (reference sequence). This CDR3 has 14 amino acids. CDR3 in amino acids: CASSNRHSYNEQFF. DNA of the CDR3: TGTGCCAGCAGTAACAGGCACTCCTACAATGAGCAGTTCTTC.

As to this clone: Different DNA sequences within this sample yield the same CDR3. The genes are TRBV27 and TRBJ2-1; D uncertain. The CDR3 length is 13 residues. CDR1 and CDR2 (germline): MNHEY, SMNVEV (reference sequence). The V and J ends lost 5 bases and 0 bases respectively, with 5 bases between them. The CDR3 protein is CASSLYSYNEQFF. The CDR3 DNA reads as TGTGCCAGCAGTCTGTACTCCTACAATGAGCAGTTCTTC.

The J gene is TRBJ2-5, the V gene TRBV6-6; 9 nucleotides match TRBD1. With V trimmed by 4 bases and J by 5 bases, 11 bases remained unmatched. CDR3 length equals 16 residues. Germline V CDR1 and CDR2: MNHNY, SVGAGI (reference sequence). For the CDR3, the DNA is TGTGCCAGCAGTTCCGACAACAGGGGGCGCTGGGAGACCCAGTACTTC. Encoded protein: CASSSDNRGRWETQYF.

The chain combines TRBV4-1 with TRBJ1-5, with D uncertain. Germline values: CDR1 MGHRA, CDR2 YSYEKL. The germline V and J ends were trimmed by 4 bases and 0 bases, with 13 bases remaining between them. This CDR3 region has 16 residues. The CDR3 DNA reads TGCGCCAGCAGCCGATTGGCAGACTATAGCAATCAGCCCCAGCATTTT. This gives the protein CASSRLADYSNQPQHF.

This clone was observed once. The chain combines TRBV28 with TRBJ2-5; no clear D gene. V dropped 6 bases and J dropped 2 bases, with 10 bases sitting between them. Germline lookup yields CDR1 MDHEN and CDR2 SYDVKM. This CDR3 spans 13 amino acids. The CDR3 coding sequence is TGTGCCAGCAGGTCGGGCCTACAAGAGACCCAGTACTTC. Amino acid sequence: CASRSGLQETQYF.

V usage is TRBV9 and J usage is TRBJ2-2; the match to TRBD2 covers 9 bases. V lost 5 bases, J lost 6 bases, and 5 bases stayed unmatched. The germline CDR1 and CDR2 sequences are SGDLS and YYNGEE. CDR3 length equals 14 residues. The CDR3 DNA sequence: TGTGCCAGCAGAATGACTAGCGGTTCCGGGGAGCTGTTTTTT. As protein: CASRMTSGSGELFF.

Comment on this clone: Additional DNA sequences in this sample encode the identical CDR3. The chain joins TRBV10-3 to TRBJ1-2; D unresolved. The CDR3 loop spans 12 amino acids. The germline CDR1 and CDR2 sequences are ENHRY and SYGVKD. With 3 bases removed from V and 3 bases from J, the gap between germline ends came to 5 bases. The CDR3 is CAISDRDYGYTF. CDR3 nucleotides: TGTGCCATCAGTGATCGGGACTATGGCTACACCTTC.

The chain carries TRBV27 and TRBJ2-3; 7 bases are a match to TRBD2. Germline CDR1 and CDR2: MNHEY and SMNVEV (reference sequence). CDR3 length: 12 residues. V lost 8 bases, J lost 12 bases, and 11 bases stayed unmatched. This CDR3 reads CASLDVAGDQYF. In DNA form, the CDR3 reads TGTGCCAGCCTCGACGTCGCGGGGGATCAGTATTTT.

The sample holds one count of this clone. The chain recombines TRBV11-2 with TRBJ1-1; 9 bases agree with TRBD1. J was trimmed by 0 bases and V by 5 bases; bases with no gene match: 4. This CDR3 spans 15 amino acids. Germline values: CDR1 SGHAT, CDR2 FQNNGV. The CDR3: CASSLQGAMNTEAFF. The CDR3 DNA sequence: TGTGCCAGCAGCCTACAGGGGGCGATGAACACTGAAGCTTTCTTT.

The chain uses TRBV11-3 and TRBJ2-2; 7 nucleotides agree with TRBD2. CDR1 and CDR2 from the germline V gene are SGHNT and YENEEA. CDR3 length equals 14 residues. V dropped 4 bases and J dropped 8; count of bases not matched to a gene: 7. Here the CDR3 reads CASSSAGTTGELFF. CDR3 bases: TGTGCCAGCAGCTCAGCGGGAACAACGGGGGAGCTGTTTTTT.

The rearrangement uses TRBV2 and TRBJ2-1; the D is unclear. The V gene's germline CDR1 is SNHLY and CDR2 FYNNEI. Trimming shortened V by 3 bases and J by 5 bases, and 11 bases separated the two germline ends. CDR3 length: 14 residues. The CDR3 loop reads CASSERFPNNEQFF. The DNA of the CDR3 is TGTGCCAGCAGTGAGAGATTCCCAAACAATGAGCAGTTCTTC.

The V and J genes are TRBV7-6 and TRBJ2-5; a possible D gene is TRBD2 (5 bases). The CDR3 has 13 amino acids. Germline CDR1 is SGHVS and CDR2 is FNYEAQ. With 5 bases removed from V and 2 bases from J, the gap between germline ends came to 9 bases. The CDR3: CASSHRDQETQYF. CDR3 sequence (DNA): TGTGCCAGCAGCCACCGGGATCAAGAGACCCAGTACTTC.

This chain joins TRBV7-9 and TRBJ2-2; a possible D gene is TRBD2 (5 bases). V was pared by 4 bases and J by 2 bases, with 11 bases between. The V gene's germline CDR1 is SEHNR and CDR2 FQNEAQ (reference sequence). This CDR3 contains 15 residues. The CDR3 DNA reads as TGTGCCAGCAGCTCACAGAGGGTTAACACCGGGGAGCTGTTTTTT. Amino acid sequence: CASSSQRVNTGELFF.

This sequence joins TRBV4-1 and TRBJ1-5; 7 positions match TRBD1. The CDR3 sequence is 19 residues long. Germline V gene lookup returns CDR1 MGHRA and CDR2 YSYEKL. J was trimmed by 2 bases and V by 3 bases; bases with no gene match: 16. The CDR3 loop is CASSHPGQAPLGGNQPQHF. For the CDR3, the DNA is TGCGCCAGCAGCCATCCAGGACAGGCTCCCTTGGGTGGCAATCAGCCCCAGCATTTT.